This T cell receptor (beta chain) derives from a study of T cells in Graves' hyperthyroidism and ophthalmopathy. Study information: Peripheral blood was drawn at first diagnosis, prior to all treatment. Study-wide points: In blood, most of the thyroid clonotypes expanded above 0.001 were also present. Before onset, ophthalmopathy was predicted by the model a median 6.5 months earlier.

Those patients with uncontrolled infection, other autoimmune disease, pregnancy or lactation were excluded. The TCR beta CDR3 regions underwent amplification using RNA transcripts as the source. First-round RT-PCR targeting the TCR CDR3 was performed with the HTBI primer set. TCRdb fed the multiplex PCR reads into MiXCR, producing one record per CDR3 protein. The table shows hundreds of thousands of distinct CDR3 sequences, with approximately 16% occurring only once. CDR1 and CDR2 (germline): SGHAT, FQNNGV. V lost 5 bases and J 2 bases, leaving 17 bases between the germline ends. The CDR3 is 16 residues long. This clonotype occurred many times. Its antigen remains unknown.

Sequencing input: blood. This receptor was taken from a woman aged 40 to 49 with Graves' ophthalmopathy. This chain connects TRBV11-2 to TRBJ2-3, with D perhaps matching TRBD1 or TRBD2 (5 bases each). CDR3 sequence reads: CASSPRGLENTDTQYF. DNA for the CDR3: TGTGCCAGCAGCCCGAGGGGCCTAGAGAACACAGATACGCAGTATTTT.